This T cell receptor (beta chain) was found in a study of cytomegalovirus exposure and HLA in healthy donors. Study-wide results and caveats: For most subjects, TCR beta sequences were reported to predict HLA-A and HLA-B alleles with accuracy. Confirmation was obtained in vitro that a few CMV-associated chains are specific for CMV antigens. Reported performance of the classifier showed diagnosis of cytomegalovirus status with high specificity and sensitivity.

Germline values: CDR1 SGHNT, CDR2 YENEEA. With 4 bases removed from V and 1 base from J, the gap between germline ends came to 10 bases. The CDR3 is made up of 14 amino acids. In regard to this clone: Its specificity is unknown.

PCR used 60 Vbeta primers and 13 Jbeta primers. Clones were sequenced by immunoSEQ multiplex PCR, and TCRdb holds only the in-frame ones, with some missing. The sample records around 230,000 clones, roughly 78% being singletons. The chain recombines TRBV11-3 with TRBJ2-5; maybe TRBD2 (5 bases). This sequence originates from a boy between 10 and 17 years old in good health and CMV-seronegative. Input material: PBMCs. The CDR3 protein is CASSSVAGQETQYF. In DNA form, the CDR3 reads TGTGCCAGCAGCTCGGTGGCGGGCCAAGAGACCCAGTACTTC.